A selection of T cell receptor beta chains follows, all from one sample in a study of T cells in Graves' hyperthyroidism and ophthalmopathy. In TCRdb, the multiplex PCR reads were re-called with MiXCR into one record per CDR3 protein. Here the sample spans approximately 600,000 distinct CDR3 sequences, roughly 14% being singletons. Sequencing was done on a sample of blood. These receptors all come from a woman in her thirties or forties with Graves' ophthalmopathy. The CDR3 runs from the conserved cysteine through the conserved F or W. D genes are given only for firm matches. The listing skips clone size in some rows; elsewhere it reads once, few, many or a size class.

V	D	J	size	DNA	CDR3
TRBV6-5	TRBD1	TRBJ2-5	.	TGTGCCAGCAGTTACTCGGACAGGGGGCTGGAAGAGACCCAGTACTTC	CASSYSDRGLEETQYF
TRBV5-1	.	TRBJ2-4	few	TGCGCCAGCAGCTTGGGTGCTGGCAGGGGGGAGATCTTTGGTGCCAAAAACATTCAGTACTTC	CASSLGAGRGEIFGAKNIQYF
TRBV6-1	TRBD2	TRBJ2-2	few	TGTGCCAGCAGTGAAAATGGACTAGCGGGAGCCGGGGAGCTGTTTTTT	CASSENGLAGAGELFF
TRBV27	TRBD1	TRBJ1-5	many	TGTGCCAGCAGGATAGACAGGGACAATCAGCCCCAGCATTTT	CASRIDRDNQPQHF
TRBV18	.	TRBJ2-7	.	TGTGCCAGCTCATCGGGAGTTGGTCAGTCTAACGAGCAGTACTTC	CASSSGVGQSNEQYF
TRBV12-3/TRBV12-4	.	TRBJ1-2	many	TGTGCCAGCAGCTTGAGCCCCATTCTCCTCTATGGCTACACCTTC	CASSLSPILLYGYTF
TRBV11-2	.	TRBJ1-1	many	TGTGCCAGCAGCACAAATCCCGGGACTGAAGCTTTCTTT	CASSTNPGTEAFF
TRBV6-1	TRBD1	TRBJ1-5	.	TGTGCCAGCAGTGAATCAGGGGGTGATCAGCCCCAGCATTTT	CASSESGGDQPQHF
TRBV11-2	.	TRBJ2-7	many	TGTGCCAGCAGCCTTCAGTCTGCAGCGGGTGTGTACGAGCAGTACTTC	CASSLQSAAGVYEQYF
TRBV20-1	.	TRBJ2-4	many	TGCAGTGCTAGCAGGGGCGGCAACATTCAGTACTTC	CSASRGGNIQYF
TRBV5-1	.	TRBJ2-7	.	TGCGCCAGCAGCCTTGCTCCTATCCTCTACGAGCAGTACTTC	CASSLAPILYEQYF
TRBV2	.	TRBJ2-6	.	TGTGCCAGCAGTGAACAGACAGGGGCCAACGTCCTGACTTTC	CASSEQTGANVLTF
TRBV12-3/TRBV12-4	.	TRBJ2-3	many	TGTGCCAGCAGTCTCGACCAATCCCCCCCAGATACGCAGTATTTT	CASSLDQSPPDTQYF
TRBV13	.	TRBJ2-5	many	TGTGCCAGCACCATCGGACAGAGGTTGGTGGAGACCCAGTACTTC	CASTIGQRLVETQYF
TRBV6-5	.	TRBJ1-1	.	TGTGCCAGCAGTTACGGGGGGACCACCCTGAACACTGAAGCTTTCTTT	CASSYGGTTLNTEAFF
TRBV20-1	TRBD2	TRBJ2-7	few	TGCAGTGCCTGGGGACTAGCGGGAGAGTCCTACGGGCAGTACTTC	CSAWGLAGESYGQYF
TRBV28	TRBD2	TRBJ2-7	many	TGTGCCAGCAGTTTTAGCGGGGGAGGCACCTACGAGCAGTACTTC	CASSFSGGGTYEQYF
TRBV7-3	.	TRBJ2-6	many	TGTGCCAGCAGCTTAAGTGGGGGGCCAGGGGCCAACGTCCTGACTTTC	CASSLSGGPGANVLTF
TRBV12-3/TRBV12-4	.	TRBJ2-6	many	TGTGCCAGCACTATAAAATGGGGGGCCAACGTCCTGACTTTC	CASTIKWGANVLTF
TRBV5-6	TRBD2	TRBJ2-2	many	TGTGCCAGCAACCGCGGGGGACCAACGAACACCGGGGAGCTGTTTTTT	CASNRGGPTNTGELFF
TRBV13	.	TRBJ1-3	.	TGTGCCAGCAGCTCACAGGAAATCGGAAACACCATATATTTT	CASSSQEIGNTIYF
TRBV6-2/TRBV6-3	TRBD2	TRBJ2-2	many	TGTGCCAGCCGATGGACTAGCGGGAACACCGGGGAGCTGTTTTTT	CASRWTSGNTGELFF
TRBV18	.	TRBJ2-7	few	TGTGCCAGCTCACCTGACAGTCTACGGCCTCTCTCCTACGAGCAGTACTTC	CASSPDSLRPLSYEQYF
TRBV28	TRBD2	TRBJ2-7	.	TGTGCCAGCAGTTTTGGCAACTTAGCGGGAGTTTCCTACGAGCAGTACTTC	CASSFGNLAGVSYEQYF
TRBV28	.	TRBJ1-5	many	TGTGCCAGCAGTTTGATTCGAACAACCAATCAGCCCCAGCATTTT	CASSLIRTTNQPQHF
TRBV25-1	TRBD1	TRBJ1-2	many	TGTGCCAGCAGTGGGTCCCGGGACAGGGCAGGATATGGCTACACCTTC	CASSGSRDRAGYGYTF
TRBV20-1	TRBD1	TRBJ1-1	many	TGCAGTGCCTCCGGGACAGGGGCGGTTGAAGCTTTCTTT	CSASGTGAVEAFF
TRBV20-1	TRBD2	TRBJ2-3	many	TGCAGTGCTAGACCGGCTAGCGGGAGTTTAGGGGCGACAGATACGCAGTATTTT	CSARPASGSLGATDTQYF
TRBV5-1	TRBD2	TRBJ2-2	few	TGCGCCAGTAGCCCGGGACTAGTTGACACCGGGGAGCTGTTTTTT	CASSPGLVDTGELFF
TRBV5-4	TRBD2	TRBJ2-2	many	TGTGCCAGCAGCACTGGCAAGCGGGAGGGCATGGACACCGGGGAGCTGTTTTTT	CASSTGKREGMDTGELFF
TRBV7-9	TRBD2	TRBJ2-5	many	TGTGCCAGCAGCTCATGGACTAGCGGGAGTACGGAGACCCAGTACTTC	CASSSWTSGSTETQYF